Below, 25 T cell receptor beta chains from the same sample are listed, as sequenced in a study of CD8+ T cells in alopecia areata (dated by TCRdb to 2016 to 2019). The library was produced with the immunoSEQ multiplex PCR assay. To provide template for TCR sequencing, every sample had RNA extracted and reverse transcribed into cDNA. Entries here come from immuneACCESS through TCRdb and include only in-frame sequences with V and J called. Some clones fail to appear in such tables; in the studies checked, an unresolved V gene covers under half of the shortfall, and the cause of the remainder is unknown. The sample yields roughly 180,000 clones; 53% were counted once. Clones ranked in the top ten supply about a tenth of the sample. The time point label for this specimen denotes: roughly 24 weeks on oral tofacitinib. The sample's treatment or condition label, decoded: oral pan-JAK inhibitor, 5-10 mg twice daily.

Sequencing used CD8+ T cells sorted from blood, obtained at week 24, from a patient treated with tofacitinib. Every receptor here comes from a human donor with alopecia areata.

The CDR3 nucleotides are TGTGCCAGCAGCGTAGGACGGCGGTCGAACACTGAAGCTTTCTTT. This codes for CASSVGRRSNTEAFF. The gene calls are TRBV9 and TRBJ1-1; D unresolved. The CDR3 is made up of 15 amino acids. The V gene lost 0 bases and the J gene lost 1 base, with 10 bases spanning the gap. Germline-derived CDR1 and CDR2 are SGDLS and YYNGEE.

The chain combines TRBV11-2 with TRBJ2-1, with TRBD2 matching 8 bases. Germline V gene lookup returns CDR1 SGHAT and CDR2 FQNNGV. V lost 5 bases, J lost 13 bases, and 19 bases stayed unmatched. The CDR3 sequence is 16 residues long. In nucleotides, the CDR3 is TGTGCCAGCAGCCATAAAAACAGCATAAGCGGGGGCCTTCAGTTCTTC. This encodes CASSHKNSISGGLQFF. Full variable domain (remainder filled in from reference TRBV11-2 and TRBJ2-1): EAGVAQSPRYKIIEKRQSVAFWCNPISGHATLYWYQQILGQGPKLLIQFQNNGVVDDSQLPKDRFSAERLKGVDSTLKIQPAKLEDSAVYLCASSHKNSISGGLQFFGPGTRLTVL.

The chain recombines TRBV4-1 with TRBJ2-7, with 8 bases that match TRBD1. This CDR3 is built from 16 residues. The ends lost 0 bases at V and 5 bases at J; junction bases unmatched: 9. Germline-derived CDR1 and CDR2 are MGHRA and YSYEKL. The CDR3 here is CASSQEGPGGEDEQYF. The CDR3 nucleotides are TGCGCCAGCAGCCAAGAAGGTCCAGGGGGCGAGGACGAGCAGTACTTC.

The CDR3 DNA follows: TGTGCCAGCAGTTTTGTTTTGGGGACAGATACGCAGTATTTT. It codes for CASSFVLGTDTQYF. The chain is built from TRBV27 and TRBJ2-3, with D unclear. Germline loops: CDR1 MNHEY, CDR2 SMNVEV (reference sequence). This CDR3 is 14 amino acids long. Trimming took off 3 bases at V and 3 bases at J, with 10 bases between the two ends.

The chain is built from TRBV2 and TRBJ2-7; D is uncertain. This CDR3 spans 11 amino acids. V lost 5 bases to trimming and J lost 4 bases, with 6 bases between them. Germline CDR1 reads SNHLY; CDR2 reads FYNNEI. The CDR3 sequence is CASSPVYEQYF. The CDR3 region has the DNA TGTGCCAGCAGTCCCGTGTACGAGCAGTACTTC.

As to this clone: The same CDR3 also results from other DNA sequences found in this sample. The chain combines TRBV30 with TRBJ2-1; perhaps TRBD1 as D (5 bases). The CDR3 length is 13 residues. The V gene's germline CDR1 is GTSNPN and CDR2 SVGIG (reference sequence). V was shortened by 2 bases and J by 5 bases, with 10 bases between the two germline ends. DNA of the CDR3: TGTGCCTGGAGTTGGGGCGCCGACAATGAGCAGTTCTTC. Translated, it gives CAWSWGADNEQFF.

This chain joins TRBV5-4 and TRBJ2-3, with D perhaps TRBD1 or TRBD2 (5 bases each). CDR3 length: 17 residues. Trimming shortened V by 0 bases and J by 2 bases, and 16 bases separated the two germline ends. Germline assignment: CDR1 SGHNT and CDR2 YYREEE (reference sequence). As DNA, the CDR3 is TGTGCCAGCAGCTTGGACGGACGGTGGGGGACCACAGATACGCAGTATTTT. As protein: CASSLDGRWGTTDTQYF.

The V and J genes are TRBV7-7 and TRBJ2-1; 14 bases match TRBD2. Trimming at V came to 5 bases and at J to 7 bases, leaving 4 bases not matched to a gene. Germline lookup yields CDR1 SSHAT and CDR2 FNYEAQ (reference sequence). The CDR3 length is 15 residues. CDR3 in amino acids: CASSPGLAGGNEQFF. Written as DNA, the CDR3 is TGTGCCAGCAGCCCAGGACTAGCGGGGGGTAATGAGCAGTTCTTC.

The chain joins TRBV7-3 to TRBJ2-1, with D possibly matching TRBD2 (7 bases). Germline V gene lookup returns CDR1 SGHTA and CDR2 FQGTGA. The CDR3 has 15 amino acids. V was trimmed by 2 bases and J by 6 bases, leaving 14 bases between them. The CDR3 spells CASSLYQGGGNEQFF. The CDR3 region has the DNA TGTGCCAGCAGCTTATACCAGGGAGGGGGCAATGAGCAGTTCTTC.

This clone was found a few times. The chain combines TRBV30 with TRBJ2-1; 11 bases are shared with TRBD2. This CDR3 comprises 14 residues. The V and J ends lost 2 bases and 7 bases, in that order; junction bases with no gene match: 4. Germline CDR1 GTSNPN, CDR2 SVGIG (reference sequence). The CDR3 DNA is TGTGCCTGGAGTTGGGCTAGCGGGGGGAATGAGCAGTTCTTC. This sequence encodes CAWSWASGGNEQFF.

This clone was recorded only once. The J gene is TRBJ2-7, the V gene TRBV6-5; D remains unclear. Germline CDR1 is MNHEY and CDR2 is SVGAGI. Trimming shortened V by 3 bases and J by 2 bases, and 11 bases separated the two germline ends. This CDR3 spans 14 amino acids. CDR3 nucleotide sequence: TGTGCCAGCAGTTATTCCGTCGGTACCTACGAGCAGTACTTC. Its protein is CASSYSVGTYEQYF.

This clone was seen once. The rearrangement joins TRBV7-9 to TRBJ1-1; no clear D. Trimming stripped 6 bases from V and 7 bases from J, with 9 bases between. The CDR3 is 11 amino acids. In germline, CDR1 is SEHNR, CDR2 FQNEAQ (reference sequence). In DNA, the CDR3 is TGTGCCAGCAGGGAGGGTAATGAAGCTTTCTTT. Translated: CASREGNEAFF.

In its sample, this clone was seen a few times. The CDR3, as DNA: TGTGCCTGGGGTCGACGGGTCTCTGGGGCCAACGTCCTGACTTTC. It specifies CAWGRRVSGANVLTF. The rearrangement joins TRBV30 to TRBJ2-6; no definite D call. From germline, CDR1 is GTSNPN and CDR2 SVGIG (reference sequence). This CDR3 spans 15 amino acids. V lost 5 bases and J 0 bases, leaving 11 bases between the germline ends.

The CDR3 protein is CAWNGGNTEAFF. As DNA, the CDR3 is TGTGCCTGGAACGGGGGGAACACTGAAGCTTTCTTT. The rearrangement links TRBV30 to TRBJ1-1; D might be TRBD1 (5 bases). This CDR3 is built from 12 residues. Trimming cost V 4 bases and J 1 base, with 7 bases left between them. In germline, CDR1 is GTSNPN, CDR2 SVGIG (reference sequence).

This clone has a handful of counts. The gene calls are TRBV7-2 and TRBJ1-3, with 8 bases identical to TRBD1. The junction had 4 bases not matched to a gene; V was cut back by 4 bases and J by 5 bases. CDR3 size: 14 residues. In germline, CDR1 is SGHTA, CDR2 FQGNSA. The CDR3 sequence: CASSSDRGRNTIYF. CDR3 nucleotides: TGTGCCAGCAGCTCCGACAGGGGTAGAAACACCATATATTTT. The full variable domain, completed using reference TRBV7-2 and TRBJ1-3, is GAGVSQSPSNKVTEKGKDVELRCDPISGHTALYWYRQSLGQGLEFLIYFQGNSAPDKSGLPSDRFSAERTGGSVSTLTIQRTQQEDSAVYLCASSSDRGRNTIYFGEGSWLTVV.

This clone turned up a few times. J is TRBJ2-5 and V is TRBV7-2, with a weak D call TRBD2 (5 bases). V was cut by 5 bases and J by 7 bases, with 11 bases left in between. Germline V gene lookup returns CDR1 SGHTA and CDR2 FQGNSA. This CDR3 region has 12 residues. This CDR3 reads CASSPFEGTQYF. CDR3 nucleotide sequence: TGTGCCAGCAGCCCTTTCGAGGGGACCCAGTACTTC.

To note about this clone: The sample contains more than one DNA sequence encoding this CDR3. The J gene is TRBJ2-2, the V gene TRBV7-9, with no clear D. Deletions cut 2 bases from V and 4 bases from J, with 2 bases between. The CDR3 is made up of 12 amino acids. The germline V gene encodes CDR1 SEHNR and CDR2 FQNEAQ (reference sequence). CDR3 sequence (DNA): TGTGCCAGCAGCTTAAGCACCGGGGAGCTGTTTTTT. Translation gives CASSLSTGELFF.

This CDR3 reads CASSYSMDFMNTEAFF. The CDR3 bases are TGTGCCAGCAGTTACTCTATGGATTTCATGAACACTGAAGCTTTCTTT. The chain uses TRBV6-5 and TRBJ1-1, with D hard to call. The CDR3 runs to 16 residues. Germline loops: CDR1 MNHEY, CDR2 SVGAGI. Trimming took 0 bases from V and 0 from J, leaving 11 bases between them.

The chain joins TRBV29-1 to TRBJ2-5, with a possible D match to TRBD1 (5 bases). Germline V gene sequence: CDR1 SQVTM, CDR2 ANQGSEA. V was clipped by 2 bases and J by 5 bases, with 12 bases between them. The CDR3 covers 13 residues. CDR3 coding DNA: TGCAGCGTTGAACCCGACAGTTGGGAGACCCAGTACTTC. This sequence encodes CSVEPDSWETQYF.

This clone was counted once. The rearrangement uses TRBV19 and TRBJ2-7, with D possibly TRBD1 on 5 matching bases. The germline gives CDR1 LNHDA, CDR2 SQIVND (reference sequence). The CDR3 totals 13 residues. The germline V and J ends were trimmed by 3 bases and 5 bases, with 11 bases remaining between them. CDR3 region: CASSIWGVDEQYF. CDR3 nucleotide sequence: TGTGCCAGTAGTATCTGGGGCGTGGACGAGCAGTACTTC.

The J gene is TRBJ1-5, the V gene TRBV6-1; D gene ambiguous. V lost 2 bases and J lost 7, with 18 bases in between. CDR1 and CDR2 (germline): MNHNS, SASEGT. The CDR3 has 16 residues. The CDR3 here is CASSESRYGVKQPQHF. The CDR3 DNA sequence: TGTGCCAGCAGTGAAAGTCGGTACGGGGTCAAGCAGCCCCAGCATTTT.

The chain has TRBV13 and TRBJ2-7; tentatively, D is TRBD1 (5 bases). This CDR3 has 14 amino acids. V gave up 5 bases and J gave up 0 bases, with 11 bases separating them. Germline CDR1 is PRHDT and CDR2 is FYEKMQ (reference sequence). The DNA for the CDR3 is TGTGCCAGCAGCCCCCCTGACAGCTCCTACGAGCAGTACTTC. Its translation is CASSPPDSSYEQYF.

This clone was counted only a few times. The same CDR3 arises from other DNA sequences in this sample as well. The rearrangement links TRBV4-3 to TRBJ2-7; the match to TRBD1 covers 8 bases. The V gene end was trimmed by 0 bases and the J gene end by 1 base; junction bases not matched to a gene: 2. CDR3 size: 15 residues. Germline loops: CDR1 LGHNA, CDR2 YSLEER. The CDR3 here is CASSQDRGPSYEQYF. DNA for the CDR3: TGCGCCAGCAGCCAAGACAGGGGGCCTTCCTACGAGCAGTACTTC.

This chain links TRBV19 with TRBJ1-1, with TRBD1 matching 7 bases. The CDR3 contains 14 residues. Germline V gene data show CDR1 as LNHDA and CDR2 as SQIVND (reference sequence). The J segment lost 5 bases and the V segment lost 3 bases, leaving 6 bases of the junction unmatched. DNA for the CDR3: TGTGCCAGTAGTATCGGGACAGCGGGAACTGAAGCTTTCTTT. Amino acid sequence: CASSIGTAGTEAFF.

The CDR3 is CASGLSSYGYTF. The CDR3 nucleotides read TGTGCTAGTGGTTTGTCCTCCTATGGCTACACCTTC. The rearrangement links TRBV12-5 to TRBJ1-2; D unclear. CDR3 length: 12 residues. Germline V gene lookup returns CDR1 LGHNT and CDR2 FRNRAP. Between the trimmed V and J ends, which lost 2 bases and 4 bases, there was a span of 5 bases.